Shown below are 20 T cell receptor beta chains from a single sample sequenced in a study of patients and donors after allogeneic stem cell transplantation. TCRdb re-analysed the RT-PCR reads in MiXCR, keeping a single row per CDR3 protein. The repertoire consists of hundreds of thousands of distinct CDR3 sequences, with approximately 16% occurring once and the leading ten covering 7% to 7.5%. Sequencing input: blood, either unsorted or a sorted T cell fraction (not recorded which). These receptors were obtained from a human donor who was either an allogeneic HSCT recipient or a stem cell or donor lymphocyte infusion donor (not recorded which). It is not recorded whose cells these are; they may come from a transplant donor.

The chain combines TRBV18 with TRBJ2-2; TRBD1 agrees at 8 bases. In germline, CDR1 is KGHSH, CDR2 LQKENI. Unmatched junction bases numbered 10, after V lost 0 bases and J lost 7 bases. The CDR3 covers 17 residues. The CDR3 DNA is TGTGCCAGCTCACCACCGGAGCCGAGACAGGGGCTCGGGGAGCTGTTTTTT. Protein: CASSPPEPRQGLGELFF.

This clonotype occurred many times. The V gene is TRBV6-1, the J gene TRBJ2-4, with unresolved D. From germline, CDR1 is MNHNS and CDR2 SASEGT. The CDR3 loop spans 16 amino acids. With 7 bases removed from V and 0 bases from J, the gap between germline ends came to 16 bases. The CDR3 loop reads CASNDWGTLAKNIQYF. The DNA of the CDR3 is TGTGCCAGCAACGACTGGGGAACTTTAGCCAAAAACATTCAGTACTTC.

The chain is built from TRBV27 and TRBJ2-5, with 9 bases lining up with TRBD2. The CDR3 runs to 16 residues. The V segment lost 2 bases and the J segment 5 bases; nucleotides outside the gene matches: 9. CDR1 is MNHEY, CDR2 SMNVEV, per germline (reference sequence). CDR3 protein: CASSLGSLAGGETQYF. The CDR3 nucleotides are TGTGCCAGCAGTTTAGGCTCACTAGCGGGTGGGGAGACCCAGTACTTC.

The V call is TRBV12-3 or TRBV12-4, the J call TRBJ2-1, with TRBD2 identical over 9 bases. The length of the CDR3 is 18 residues. With 4 bases clipped from V and 8 bases from J, the junction kept 18 bases outside the gene matches. CDR3 loop: CASSSASGTIVPGHEQFF. CDR3 bases: TGTGCCAGCAGTTCGGCTAGCGGGACGATCGTTCCTGGCCATGAGCAGTTCTTC.

In its sample, this clonotype was seen a few times. The rearrangement uses TRBV12-3 or TRBV12-4 and TRBJ2-4, with D unresolved. V lost 3 bases and J lost 5, with 8 bases in between. CDR3 length: 13 residues. In nucleotides, the CDR3 is TGTGCCAGCAGTTTCATACAGCAAAACATTCAGTACTTC. Encoded protein: CASSFIQQNIQYF.

This clonotype has just a few counts. The V and J genes are TRBV20-1 and TRBJ2-1, with TRBD2 matching 10 bases. The CDR3 is 15 amino acids. Looked up from germline, CDR1 is DFQATT and CDR2 is SNEGSKA (reference sequence). The V segment lost 3 bases and the J segment 3 bases; nucleotides outside the gene matches: 5. The CDR3 nucleotides read TGCAGTGCTAGTTTCGGACTAGCGGACTACAATGAGCAGTTCTTC. Its protein product is CSASFGLADYNEQFF.

The chain links TRBV20-1 to TRBJ2-1; D uncertain. Trimming stripped 5 bases from V and 0 bases from J, with 11 bases between. The germline V gene has CDR1 DFQATT and CDR2 SNEGSKA (reference sequence). CDR3 size: 14 residues. The CDR3 loop is CSALRLSSYNEQFF. DNA for the CDR3: TGCAGTGCTCTCCGACTGAGCTCCTACAATGAGCAGTTCTTC.

There are a few counts of this clonotype. The chain recombines TRBV5-1 with TRBJ2-7; D gene unclear. From germline, CDR1 is SGHRS and CDR2 YFSETQ. The CDR3 extends over 14 amino acids. V dropped 0 bases and J dropped 3 bases, with 10 bases sitting between them. For the CDR3, the DNA is TGCGCCAGCAGCTTGGCAGTCGACTTCTACGAGCAGTACTTC. Amino acid sequence: CASSLAVDFYEQYF.

The chain recombines TRBV19 with TRBJ1-1; D not certain. This CDR3 region has 12 residues. Germline assignment: CDR1 LNHDA and CDR2 SQIVND (reference sequence). Deletions cut 1 base from V and 8 bases from J, with 8 bases between. The CDR3 nucleotides read TGTGCCAGTAGTATAGGCGGGATAGAAGCTTTCTTT. This codes for CASSIGGIEAFF.

This clonotype came up a few times. The J gene is TRBJ2-1, the V gene TRBV6-2 or TRBV6-3, with 8 bases matching TRBD1. This CDR3 is 17 amino acids long. CDR1 and CDR2 (germline): MNHEY, SVGEGT. The trim removed 6 bases at V and 0 bases at J, leaving 10 bases unmatched. This CDR3 is CASRHPRTGISYNEQFF. The CDR3 DNA reads TGTGCCAGCAGACACCCCAGGACAGGGATCTCCTACAATGAGCAGTTCTTC.

The chain couples TRBV5-1 to TRBJ2-2; D is ambiguous. Germline V CDR1 and CDR2: SGHRS, YFSETQ. Deletions cut 5 bases from V and 3 bases from J, with 8 bases between. The CDR3 is 13 amino acids. CDR3 nucleotides: TGCGCCAGCAGGGCGGAATACACCGGGGAGCTGTTTTTT. Its protein is CASRAEYTGELFF.

This clonotype has ten or more counts. The chain is built from TRBV29-1 and TRBJ1-2, with D possibly matching TRBD1 (5 bases). Germline values: CDR1 SQVTM, CDR2 ANQGSEA. V was clipped by 4 bases and J by 4 bases, with 16 bases between them. The CDR3 is 14 residues long. The CDR3 DNA is TGCAGCGTTGCAACGGGGGTCGGCACCTATGGCTACACCTTC. This sequence encodes CSVATGVGTYGYTF.

This chain uses TRBV12-3 or TRBV12-4 with TRBJ1-1, with 11 bases identical to TRBD1. Unmatched junction bases numbered 12, after V lost 6 bases and J lost 0 bases. The CDR3 is 18 residues long. The CDR3 DNA sequence: TGTGCCAGCAGCCCGCGTAATGGACAGGGGGCCATGAACACTGAAGCTTTCTTT. The encoded protein is CASSPRNGQGAMNTEAFF.

The chain couples TRBV6-1 to TRBJ2-5; tentatively, D is TRBD1 or TRBD2 (5 bases each). CDR1 MNHNS and CDR2 SASEGT come from the germline V gene. The CDR3 consists of 15 residues. V was clipped by 7 bases and J by 7 bases, with 22 bases between them. The DNA for the CDR3 is TGTGCCAGCACCGAAGGGACGGCTTCATGGGGGACCCAGTACTTC. Translating gives CASTEGTASWGTQYF.

This clonotype was counted a few times. The CDR3 DNA is TGTGCCAGCAGCTGGGGGACAGGGCCCGGGGAGCTGTTTTTT. Amino acids: CASSWGTGPGELFF. This chain links TRBV7-2 with TRBJ2-2; TRBD1 matches at 9 bases. With V trimmed by 4 bases and J by 6 bases, 3 bases remained unmatched. This CDR3 comprises 14 residues. Germline V gives CDR1 SGHTA, CDR2 FQGNSA.

This clonotype was seen only a few times. The V gene is TRBV6-4, the J gene TRBJ2-5, with D maybe TRBD2 (6 bases). The length of the CDR3 is 13 residues. Trimming stripped 3 bases from V and 9 bases from J, with 14 bases between. Per germline, CDR1 MRHNA and CDR2 SNTAGT. The CDR3 nucleotides read TGTGCCAGCAGTGAACGGGCAGGGAGGCCCCAGTACTTC. As protein: CASSERAGRPQYF.

This clonotype was seen repeatedly, ten times or more. The chain has TRBV6-1 and TRBJ2-7; 9 bases align to TRBD1. Trimming took 6 bases from V and 3 from J; bases not matched to a gene: 6. The CDR3 runs 14 residues. The germline gives CDR1 MNHNS, CDR2 SASEGT. The CDR3: CASSSGTGSYEQYF. In nucleotides, the CDR3 is TGTGCCAGCAGCTCCGGGACAGGGAGCTACGAGCAGTACTTC.

Only a few counts were recorded for this clonotype. This chain uses TRBV7-8 with TRBJ2-7; D possibly uses TRBD1 or TRBD2 (6 bases each). The CDR3 is made up of 16 amino acids. V was shortened by 5 bases and J by 1 base, with 18 bases between the two germline ends. Germline V gene sequence: CDR1 SGHVS, CDR2 FQNEAQ. The CDR3 nucleotides are TGTGCCAGCAGCCCGTGGGAACAGGGAGGTTCCTACGAGCAGTACTTC. It encodes CASSPWEQGGSYEQYF.

The table lists this clonotype with a few counts. Here the CDR3 reads CASSPPRPPGRTDTQYF. The CDR3 coding sequence is TGTGCCAGCTCACCACCGAGACCCCCGGGGCGCACAGATACGCAGTATTTT. The V gene is TRBV18, the J gene TRBJ2-3; D tentatively reads TRBD1 or TRBD2 (5 bases each). The CDR3 totals 17 residues. The germline CDR1 and CDR2 sequences are KGHSH and LQKENI. V was pared by 0 bases and J by 1 base, with 14 bases between.

A few counts support this clonotype. The V call is TRBV7-6, the J call TRBJ1-3; D possibly corresponds to TRBD1 (6 bases). The CDR3 covers 13 residues. The V and J ends lost 5 bases and 4 bases respectively, with 9 bases between them. The V gene's germline CDR1 is SGHVS and CDR2 FNYEAQ. CDR3 sequence: CASSPDRGNTIYF. In DNA, the CDR3 is TGTGCCAGCAGCCCGGACAGAGGAAACACCATATATTTT.